This T cell receptor (beta chain) emerged from a study of tumor-infiltrating lymphocytes in primary liver carcinoma. TCR beta cDNA was made from 500 ng total RNA with a constant-region primer. Generation of the TCR beta libraries relied on three nested multiplex PCR rounds using slightly modified ARM-PCR. Rounds one and two of PCR, each of roughly 10 cycles, were primed with TRBV1-TRBV30 forward primers and a C-beta reverse primer. A single record per CDR3 protein comes from TCRdb applying MiXCR to the multiplex PCR reads. Of 310,000 or so distinct CDR3 sequences in the sample, approximately 58% were seen once. Trimming left V 7 bases short and J 0 bases short, with 7 bases between. This CDR3 is 14 amino acids long. In germline, CDR1 is MDHEN, CDR2 SYDVKM. They got blood RNA out of unsorted whole blood and also pulled out germline DNA. Chronic HBV infection affected patients, none of whom had received treatment.

Sequenced: peripheral blood. This clonotype was sampled from a woman aged 25 to 39 with primary liver carcinoma and hepatitis B virus infection. V and J are TRBV28 and TRBJ1-6, with D unclear. The CDR3 reads CASKQSSYNSPLHF. The DNA for the CDR3 is TGTGCCAGCAAACAGAGCTCCTATAATTCACCCCTCCACTTT. The whole variable domain, filled in from reference TRBV28 and TRBJ1-6, reads DVKVTQSSRYLVKRTGEKVFLECVQDMDHENMFWYRQDPGLGLRLIYFSYDVKMKEKGDIPEGYSVSREKKERFSLILESASTNQTSMYLCASKQSSYNSPLHFGNGTRLTVT.